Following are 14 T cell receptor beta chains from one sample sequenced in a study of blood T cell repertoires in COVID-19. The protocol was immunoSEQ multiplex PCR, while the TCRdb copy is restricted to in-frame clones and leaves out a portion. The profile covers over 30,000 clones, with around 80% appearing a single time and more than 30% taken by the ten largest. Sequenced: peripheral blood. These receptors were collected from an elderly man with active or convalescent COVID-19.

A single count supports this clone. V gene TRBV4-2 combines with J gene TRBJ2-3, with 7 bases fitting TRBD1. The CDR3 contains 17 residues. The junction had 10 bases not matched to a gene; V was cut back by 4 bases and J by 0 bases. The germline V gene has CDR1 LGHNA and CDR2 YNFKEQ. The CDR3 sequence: CASSPPFGQASTDTQYF. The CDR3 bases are TGTGCCAGCAGCCCTCCCTTCGGACAGGCTAGCACAGATACGCAGTATTTT.

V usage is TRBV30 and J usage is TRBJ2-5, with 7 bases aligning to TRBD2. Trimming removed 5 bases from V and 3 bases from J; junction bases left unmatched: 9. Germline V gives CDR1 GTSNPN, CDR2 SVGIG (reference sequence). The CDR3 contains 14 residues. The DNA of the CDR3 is TGTGCCTGGGCTCGCGGGGGAGGAGAAGAGACCCAGTACTTC. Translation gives CAWARGGGEETQYF.

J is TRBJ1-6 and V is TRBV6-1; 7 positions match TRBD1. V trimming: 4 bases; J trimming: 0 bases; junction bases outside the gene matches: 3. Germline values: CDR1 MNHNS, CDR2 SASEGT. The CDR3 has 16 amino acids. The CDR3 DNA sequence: TGTGCCAGCAGTGCCTACAGGGGCTCCTATAATTCACCCCTCCACTTT. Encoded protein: CASSAYRGSYNSPLHF.

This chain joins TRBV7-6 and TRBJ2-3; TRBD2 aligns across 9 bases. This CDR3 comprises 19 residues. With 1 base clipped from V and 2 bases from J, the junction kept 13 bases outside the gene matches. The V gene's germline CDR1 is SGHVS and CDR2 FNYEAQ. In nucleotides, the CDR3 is TGTGCCAGCAGCTTAGTGACCTGGGGGCTAGCGGGGACCACAGATACGCAGTATTTT. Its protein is CASSLVTWGLAGTTDTQYF. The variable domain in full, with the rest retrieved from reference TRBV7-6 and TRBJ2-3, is GAGVSQSPRYKVTKRGQDVALRCDPISGHVSLYWYRQALGQGPEFLTYFNYEAQQDKSGLPNDRFSAERPEGSISTLTIQRTEQRDSAMYRCASSLVTWGLAGTTDTQYFGPGTRLTVL.

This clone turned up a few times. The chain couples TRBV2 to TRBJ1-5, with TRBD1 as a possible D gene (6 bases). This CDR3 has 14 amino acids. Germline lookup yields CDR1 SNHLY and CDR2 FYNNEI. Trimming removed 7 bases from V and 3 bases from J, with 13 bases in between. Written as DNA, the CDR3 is TGTGCCAGCAACCGACAGGCCAACAATCAGCCCCAGCATTTT. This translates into CASNRQANNQPQHF. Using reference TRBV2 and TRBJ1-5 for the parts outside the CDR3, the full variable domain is EPEVTQTPSHQVTQMGQEVILRCVPISNHLYFYWYRQILGQKVEFLVSFYNNEISEKSEIFDDQFSVERPDGSNFTLKIRSTKLEDSAMYFCASNRQANNQPQHFGDGTRLSIL.

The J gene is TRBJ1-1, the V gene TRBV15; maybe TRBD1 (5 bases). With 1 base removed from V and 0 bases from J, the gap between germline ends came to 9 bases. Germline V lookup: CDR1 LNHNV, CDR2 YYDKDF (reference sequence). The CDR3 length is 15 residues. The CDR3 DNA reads TGTGCCACCAGCAGAGCGACAGCCATGAACACTGAAGCTTTCTTT. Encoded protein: CATSRATAMNTEAFF.

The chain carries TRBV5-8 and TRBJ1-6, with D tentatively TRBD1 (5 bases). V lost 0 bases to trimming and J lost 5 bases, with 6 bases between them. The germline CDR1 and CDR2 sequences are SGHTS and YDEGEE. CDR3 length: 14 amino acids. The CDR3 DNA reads TGTGCCAGCAGCTTGGCGACAGATAATTCACCCCTCCACTTT. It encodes CASSLATDNSPLHF.

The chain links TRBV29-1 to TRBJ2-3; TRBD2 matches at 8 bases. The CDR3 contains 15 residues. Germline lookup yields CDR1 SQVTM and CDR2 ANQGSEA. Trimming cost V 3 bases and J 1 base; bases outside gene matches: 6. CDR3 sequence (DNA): TGCAGCGTTGAGAGTAGCGGGGCGGGCACAGATACGCAGTATTTT. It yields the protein CSVESSGAGTDTQYF.

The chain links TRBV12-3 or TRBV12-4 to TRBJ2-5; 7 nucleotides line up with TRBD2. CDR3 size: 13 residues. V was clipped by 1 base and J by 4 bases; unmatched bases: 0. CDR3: CASSLGEGETQYF. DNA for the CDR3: TGTGCCAGCAGTTTAGGGGAGGGAGAGACCCAGTACTTC.

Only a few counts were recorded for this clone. The DNA of the CDR3 is TGTGCCAGCAGCGGATCCGGGACTAGCGGGTCGGAGCAGTTCTTC. As protein: CASSGSGTSGSEQFF. This sequence joins TRBV7-3 and TRBJ2-1; TRBD2 agrees at 12 bases. The CDR3 spans 15 residues. CDR1 SGHTA and CDR2 FQGTGA come from the germline V gene. V lost 5 bases, J lost 10 bases, and 9 bases stayed unmatched.

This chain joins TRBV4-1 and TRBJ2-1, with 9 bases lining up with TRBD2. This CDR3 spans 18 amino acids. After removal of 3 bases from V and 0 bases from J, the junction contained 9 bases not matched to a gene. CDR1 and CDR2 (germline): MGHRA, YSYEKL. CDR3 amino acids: CASSQETSGRSSYNEQFF. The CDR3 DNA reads TGCGCCAGCAGCCAGGAGACTAGCGGACGAAGCTCCTACAATGAGCAGTTCTTC.

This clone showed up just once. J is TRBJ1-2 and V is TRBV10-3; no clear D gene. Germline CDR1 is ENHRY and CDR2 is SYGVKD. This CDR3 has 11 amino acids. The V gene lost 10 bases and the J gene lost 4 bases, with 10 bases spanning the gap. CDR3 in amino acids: CASRSTYGYTF. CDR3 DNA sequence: TGTGCCAGTAGATCTACCTATGGCTACACCTTC.

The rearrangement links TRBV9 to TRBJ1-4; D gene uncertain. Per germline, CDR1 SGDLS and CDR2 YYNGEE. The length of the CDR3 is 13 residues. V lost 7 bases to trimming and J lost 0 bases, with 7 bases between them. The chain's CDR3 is CASGEATNEKLFF. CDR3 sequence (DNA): TGTGCCAGCGGAGAGGCAACTAATGAAAAACTGTTTTTT.

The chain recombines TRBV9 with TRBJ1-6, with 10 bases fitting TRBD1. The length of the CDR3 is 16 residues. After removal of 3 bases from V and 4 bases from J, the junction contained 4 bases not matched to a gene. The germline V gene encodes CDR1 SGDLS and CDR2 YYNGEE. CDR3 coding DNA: TGTGCCAGCAGCGGAGGACAGGGGGGATATAATTCACCCCTCCACTTT. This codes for CASSGGQGGYNSPLHF.